This is a list of T cell receptor beta chains from one sample in a study of cytomegalovirus exposure and HLA in healthy donors. TCRdb keeps only in-frame clones here, not all; method: immunoSEQ multiplex PCR. The data show some 140,000 clones, with 79% seen just once and approximately 1% held by the top ten. The sequencing input was PBMCs. These receptors were obtained from a man between 18 and 29 years old in good health and CMV-seronegative. The CDR3 runs from the conserved cysteine through the conserved F or W. The order of the fields is J gene, D gene, clone size, V gene, CDR3 DNA, CDR3 protein. The D gene is left open where the match is weak. Clone size is shown for a subset of rows, as once, few, many or a class of expanded clone.

>TRBJ2-1|.|.|TRBV7-9
TGTGCCAGCAGCTTAGTCGGGCAGGGGTCGGTGCCCAATGAGCAGTTCTTC
CASSLVGQGSVPNEQFF
>TRBJ2-2|TRBD1|.|TRBV6-5
TGTGCCAGCAGCCGCCGACAGGGGATCACCGGGGAGCTGTTTTTT
CASSRRQGITGELFF
>TRBJ2-5|.|.|TRBV9
TGTGCCAGCAGCGTAGGAGGAGTCCAACAAGAGACCCAGTACTTC
CASSVGGVQQETQYF
>TRBJ1-2|.|.|TRBV30
TGTGCCTGGAGTGATGGACTGGGAGGAAACTATGGCTACACCTTC
CAWSDGLGGNYGYTF
>TRBJ1-2|.|.|TRBV4-1
TGCGCCAGCAGCCAAGTTCTTGGGCCAGCCCCTTTGAATGGCTACACCTTC
CASSQVLGPAPLNGYTF
>TRBJ1-5|.|.|TRBV5-1
TGCGCCAGCAGCTTGGATTCCGCGGGAGGTCAGCCCCAGCATTTT
CASSLDSAGGQPQHF
>TRBJ2-2|TRBD1|.|TRBV7-2
TGTGCCAGCAGCCCCACGGACAGGGGGTACACCGGGGAGCTGTTTTTT
CASSPTDRGYTGELFF
>TRBJ1-5|.|.|TRBV7-8
TGTGCCAGCAGCCTACCCCCGAGAGGCAATCAGCCCCAGCATTTT
CASSLPPRGNQPQHF
>TRBJ2-1|TRBD1|.|TRBV6-5
TGTGCCAGCAGTTACTTCGCCGGGACAGGGGGCTTAGTCTTC
CASSYFAGTGGLVF
>TRBJ2-3|.|.|TRBV7-2
TGTGCCAGCAGCCGCGACAGGCGGGGCACAGATACGCAGTATTTT
CASSRDRRGTDTQYF
>TRBJ1-2|.|.|TRBV7-2
TGTGCCAGCAGCTTAGGTCGGGGCAGGGGTATGAGTAATACCTTC
CASSLGRGRGMSNTF
>TRBJ2-5|.|few|TRBV2
TGTGCCAACCGACGGACACTGTACCAAGAGACCCAGTACTTC
CANRRTLYQETQYF
>TRBJ2-2|TRBD1|.|TRBV7-2
TGTGCCAGCAGCCGAAGGGACAGGCTTACCGGGGAGCTGTTTTTT
CASSRRDRLTGELFF
>TRBJ2-7|.|.|TRBV4-3
TGCGCCAGCAGCCTACTTCGCTTAGCGGTTAGCTCCTACGAGCAGTACTTC
CASSLLRLAVSSYEQYF
>TRBJ2-7|.|.|TRBV4-3
TGCGCCAGCAGCCAAGATGCAGGGCTTCACTACGAGCAGTACTTC
CASSQDAGLHYEQYF
>TRBJ1-5|.|once|TRBV6-1
TGTGCCAGCAGTGAAGCGGGCAGCTACTATCAGCCCCAGCATTTT
CASSEAGSYYQPQHF
>TRBJ2-3|.|.|TRBV5-1
TGCGCCAGCAGCCCTCTGGGGAGTGGCACAGATACGCAGTATTTT
CASSPLGSGTDTQYF
>TRBJ1-1|.|few|TRBV19
TGTGCCAGTACCCCTGGAGGGGACACTGAAGCTTTCTTT
CASTPGGDTEAFF
>TRBJ1-4|.|.|TRBV14
TGTGCCAGCAGCCAAGTGGGCCGACTGTTTTTT
CASSQVGRLFF
>TRBJ2-7|.|.|TRBV18
TGTGCCAGCTCACCACCGGGGCCCGTATCAAGGCAGTACTTC
CASSPPGPVSRQYF
>TRBJ1-4|.|.|TRBV6-5
TGTGCCAGCAGACGGACACGAGCAACTAATGAAAAACTGTTTTTT
CASRRTRATNEKLFF
>TRBJ2-7|TRBD1|.|TRBV5-1
TGCGCCAGCAGCTTAGGTCAGGGGGCTTACGAGCAGTACTTC
CASSLGQGAYEQYF
>TRBJ1-5|.|.|TRBV27
TGTGCCAGCAGTTTAAGTGGCACCTATCAGCCCCAGCATTTT
CASSLSGTYQPQHF
>TRBJ2-1|TRBD1|.|TRBV7-9
TGTGCCAGCAGCTTAGAGGGGGAACCCCGGGACAGATTTTACAATGAGCAGTTCTTC
CASSLEGEPRDRFYNEQFF
>TRBJ2-2|.|once|TRBV10-3
TGTGCCAGGGGACAGAACACCGGGGAGCTGTTTTTT
CARGQNTGELFF
>TRBJ1-1|.|.|TRBV7-9
TGTGCCACCACCCCCGGGTCCTACCGGGCTTTCTTT
CATTPGSYRAFF
>TRBJ2-7|.|once|TRBV10-3
TGTGCCATCAGTGAGTCCGACAGAACCTACGAGCAGTACTTC
CAISESDRTYEQYF
>TRBJ2-7|TRBD1|.|TRBV30
TGTGCCTGGAGTTCCGGGACAGGATCTCTTTTC
CAWSSGTGSLF
>TRBJ2-6|.|.|TRBV7-8
TGTGCCAGCAGCTTAGTGGGCGGGACTGGGGCCAACGTCCTGACTTTC
CASSLVGGTGANVLTF
>TRBJ1-3|TRBD1|.|TRBV18
TGTGCCAGCTCACCTACAGGGGCTGGAAACACCATATATTTT
CASSPTGAGNTIYF
>TRBJ2-2|.|.|TRBV19
TGTGCCAGTAGTATCGGATCAGGGGATGTCGGGGAGCTGTTTTTT
CASSIGSGDVGELFF